Shown below are 3 T cell receptor beta chains from a single sample sequenced in a study of shared clonotypes between healthy human individuals. Sequenced by immunoSEQ multiplex PCR; TCRdb stores in-frame clones only, minus some. The profile shows roughly 640,000 clones, about 96% of them singletons. Specimen: naive CD4+ T cells sorted from blood. Subset noted: CD45RA+ positively selected. The receptors stem from a woman aged 25 to 39 in good health.

The chain combines TRBV2 with TRBJ2-6, with D unclear. The V end was cut by 5 bases, the J end by 0 bases, with 8 bases between. This CDR3 has 15 residues. Per germline, CDR1 SNHLY and CDR2 FYNNEI. CDR3 bases: TGTGCCAGCAGTCAAACAAGCTCTGGGGCCAACGTCCTGACTTTC. Translating it yields CASSQTSSGANVLTF.

The chain uses TRBV7-2 and TRBJ2-5; 7 bases are shared with TRBD2. This CDR3 comprises 15 residues. Germline CDR1 is SGHTA and CDR2 is FQGNSA. With 5 bases clipped from V and 2 bases from J, the junction kept 8 bases outside the gene matches. In DNA, the CDR3 is TGTGCCAGCAGCCTCAATGGGGAGGGGCAAGAGACCCAGTACTTC. Its translation: CASSLNGEGQETQYF. The full variable domain, with the rest looked up from reference TRBV7-2 and TRBJ2-5, is GAGVSQSPSNKVTEKGKDVELRCDPISGHTALYWYRQSLGQGLEFLIYFQGNSAPDKSGLPSDRFSAERTGGSVSTLTIQRTQQEDSAVYLCASSLNGEGQETQYFGPGTRLLVL.

The genes are TRBV5-1 and TRBJ2-3; 10 positions agree with TRBD1. CDR1 and CDR2 (germline): SGHRS, YFSETQ. This CDR3 region has 15 residues. V dropped 0 bases and J dropped 4; count of bases not matched to a gene: 2. DNA of the CDR3: TGCGCCAGCAGCTTGGAGGGACAGGGGCCAGATACGCAGTATTTT. Protein product: CASSLEGQGPDTQYF.